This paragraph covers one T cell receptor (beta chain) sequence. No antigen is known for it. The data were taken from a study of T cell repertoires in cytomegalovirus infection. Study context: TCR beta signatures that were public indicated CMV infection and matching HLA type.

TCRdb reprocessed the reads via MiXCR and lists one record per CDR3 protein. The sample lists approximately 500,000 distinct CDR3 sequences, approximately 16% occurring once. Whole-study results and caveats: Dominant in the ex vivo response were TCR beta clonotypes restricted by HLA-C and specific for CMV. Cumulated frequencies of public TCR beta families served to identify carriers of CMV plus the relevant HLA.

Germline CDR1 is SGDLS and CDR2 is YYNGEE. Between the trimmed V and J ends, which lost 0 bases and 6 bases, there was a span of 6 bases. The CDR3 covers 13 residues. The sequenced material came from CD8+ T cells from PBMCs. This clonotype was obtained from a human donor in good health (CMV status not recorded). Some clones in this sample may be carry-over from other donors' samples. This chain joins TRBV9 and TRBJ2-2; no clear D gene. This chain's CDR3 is CASSVGRAGELFF. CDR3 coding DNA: TGTGCCAGCAGCGTAGGTAGGGCCGGGGAGCTGTTTTTT.